This T cell receptor (beta chain) appears in the sequencing data of a study of long-term antiretroviral therapy in people with HIV (dated by TCRdb to 2022 to 2024). Describing the broader study: The earliest samples were collected approximately a decade before the 2015 WHO recommendation for immediate ART, a period when ART was typically delayed until CD4 counts fell. A retrospective serial study tested whether ART initiation and durable HIV suppression were associated with changes in peripheral blood TRB repertoire composition and diversity. The cohort contributed roughly 200 cryopreserved PBMC samples from around 30 adults with confirmed HIV infection, collected serially over a mean of approximately 6 years (range 1-12). About 35% of the 30 participants with HIV were female. No cross-contamination during QIAcube processing turned up in test extractions that ran a monoclonal T-cell line alongside more than 30 polyclonal samples.

Participants were included only if at least one PBMC sample before ART initiation and at least two post-ART samples were available. All participants with HIV were treated in the United States of America. Before DNA extraction, cryopreserved samples containing about 0.9-11 million PBMC were thawed and washed. At the time of the earliest PBMC sample, participants with HIV were aged between roughly 23 and 60 years. Per participant, PBMC samples came from 1-4 timepoints prior to ART initiation and 2-8 timepoints following ART initiation, for a median of 7 samples. Serial HIV viral load, CD4+ T-cell count, ART history and demographic data were obtained for every participant. Genomic DNA was extracted from unsorted PBMC with a Qiagen kit on a QIAcube, processed in batches of 12 samples. The immunoSEQ hsTCRB v3.0 assay was used at survey level resolution for TRB variable region sequencing. The targeted TRB sequencing depth was roughly 35,000-50,000 T-cell genomes per sample. Pooled TRB libraries were sequenced on an Illumina MiSeq with a v3 150-cycle kit. Per the authors' processing: Analysis of repertoires was carried out in R inside a reproducible Nextflow workflow spanning QC, data transformation and analysis. LymphoSeq2, an R package for exploring AIRR-Seq data, was used to implement the custom analyses. A few samples yielding fewer than 5000 total TRB sequences were excluded, leaving 188 analyzed HIV repertoires. Among the approximately 180 retained HIV repertoires, about 57 were collected before ART initiation and over 120 were collected after ART initiation. Each repertoire was downsampled to 5000 TRB nucleotide sequences, and summary statistics were averaged across 100 downsampling iterations. Only TRB sequences with CDR3 regions of at least seven amino acids were retained for analysis. Diversity was measured with a Shannon entropy-derived clonality score and the Gini coefficient. Repertoire networks linked the top 5000 CDR3 amino acid sequences whenever two sequences differed by an edit distance of one. For TRB CDR3 amino acid sequences, antigen specificity groups and MHC restriction were predicted with GLIPH2. CDR3 amino acid sequences were matched against VDJdb and McPAS-TCR to flag known CMV, EBV, HIV or tissue antigen associations. Pre-ART, post-ART and control groups were compared with Wilcoxon signed-rank tests and Holm-Bonferroni correction. TCRdb carries this immuneACCESS record with in-frame sequences only. Its versions omit some clonotypes, under half of them owing to an unresolved V gene in the studies checked, with the rest unexplained. V and J calls and clone size are those listed in that table; D and trimming were worked out from the DNA. This sample is represented by about 17,000 clones; approximately 79% of them were singletons. Jointly, the top ten make up approximately 8% of the sample.

For this clone: Its binding antigen is unknown. No per-base quality is available; no much larger clone lies one base away.

Results and caveats for the whole study, not just this receptor: CDR3 length ranges in HIV repertoires were narrower than in controls, and network structure suggested an antigen-experienced repertoire with only a slight naive shift after ART. No data were available on ART adherence, viral resistance or therapy changes, limiting inferences about post-ART repertoire changes. The samples span the years 2004 to 2017, and the ART regimens used may be less effective than current regimens. At every time point, the repertoire was dominated by expanded TRB clones first identified before ART initiation, although this dominance fluctuated and, in many PLHIV, declined after ART. A significant increase in TRB diversity was found to be associated with ART initiation, although TRB diversity was observed to remain significantly below that of transplant donor controls even after long-term ART. Because cell numbers in pre-ART samples were limited, unsorted PBMC were profiled instead of sorted CD4+ and CD8+ T cells. Since PBMC availability was limited, sequencing covered only the TCR beta chain, with no alpha chain pairing.

The origin of this receptor is a young man with HIV. The input for sequencing was unsorted PBMCs, taken at the start of antiretroviral therapy.

This receptor carries the CDR3 CASSGGWGGANQPQHF. Read as DNA, the sequence is TGTGCCAGCAGTGGTGGTTGGGGTGGGGCCAATCAGCCCCAGCATTTT. The chain employs TRBV25-1 and TRBJ1-5; TRBD1 might be the D gene, on 5 matching bases. The germline V gene yields MGHDK for CDR1 and SYGVNS for CDR2. Between the V and J ends, shortened by 4 bases and 3 bases respectively, the junction contains 16 bases. From the cysteine up to the phenylalanine, the CDR3 has a length of 16 residues. Left in the record is the CDR3 DNA by itself, 48 bases read in frame from the first base.